This T cell receptor (beta chain) was observed in a study of cytomegalovirus exposure and HLA in healthy donors. Germline V CDR1 and CDR2: MGHDK, SYGVNS. This CDR3 has 15 amino acids. V dropped 7 bases and J dropped 7 bases, with 19 bases sitting between them. 60 Vbeta and 13 Jbeta primers were used in PCR. Generated by immunoSEQ multiplex PCR, the TCRdb table keeps only in-frame clones and is missing some. The sample holds nearly 110,000 clones, roughly four fifths seen once. The sequence was obtained from a man in his late teens or twenties in good health and CMV-seronegative. V usage is TRBV25-1 and J usage is TRBJ2-2; D perhaps matches TRBD2 (6 bases). Sequencing was carried out using PBMCs. The CDR3 DNA sequence: TGTGCCAGCACCCGGAGGGCAGGGCAGGACGGGGAGCTGTTTTTT. Translation: CASTRRAGQDGELFF.